Reported below is one TCR beta chain. This sample is part of a study of blood T cell repertoires in COVID-19. Study-wide context: COVID-19 samples collected from the United States, Italy and Spain covered acute and convalescent phases.

Under the authors' procedure: Reference gene primers were amplified, and this amplification served to estimate nucleated cell counts. Sequenced by immunoSEQ multiplex PCR; TCRdb stores in-frame clones only, minus some. The V and J calls and clone size come from that table; D and trimming were worked out from the DNA. Counted here are 170,000 or so clones, roughly 84% occurring once; the ten biggest clones make up over 12%. The V gene's germline CDR1 is MDHEN and CDR2 SYDVKM. This CDR3 is 12 amino acids long. The V end lost 5 bases, the J end lost 0 bases, and 4 bases lay between the germline ends. This chain links TRBV28 with TRBJ1-2; D is uncertain. The receptor's source is a man younger than 35 with active or convalescent COVID-19. The sequenced sample was peripheral blood. The CDR3 loop reads CASSLANYGYTF. In DNA form, the CDR3 reads TGTGCCAGCAGTCTAGCTAACTATGGCTACACCTTC.